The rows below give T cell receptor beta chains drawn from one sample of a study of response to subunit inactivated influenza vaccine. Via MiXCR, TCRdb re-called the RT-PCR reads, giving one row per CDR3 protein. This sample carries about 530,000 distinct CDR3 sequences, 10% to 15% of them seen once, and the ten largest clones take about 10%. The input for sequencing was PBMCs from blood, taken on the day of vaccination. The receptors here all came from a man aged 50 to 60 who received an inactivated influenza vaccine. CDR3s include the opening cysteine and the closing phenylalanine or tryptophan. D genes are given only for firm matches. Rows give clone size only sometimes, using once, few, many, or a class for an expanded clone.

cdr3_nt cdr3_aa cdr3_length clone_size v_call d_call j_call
TGTGCCAGCTCACCACTTCAGGGGTCCGGCGGGGAGCTGTTTTTT CASSPLQGSGGELFF 15 - TRBV18 - TRBJ2-2
TGTGCCAGCAGCCAAGTTGGAGGACGAGACACTGAAGCTTTCTTT CASSQVGGRDTEAFF 15 - TRBV14 - TRBJ1-1
TGCGCCAGCAGCTTGGGGGGATCCCCCTTCTACGAGCAGTACTTC CASSLGGSPFYEQYF 15 - TRBV5-1 - TRBJ2-7
TGTGCCAGCAGTTTAGCGAGGCCGGGACTAGCGGGGCGTTCCTACAATGAGCAGTTCTTC CASSLARPGLAGRSYNEQFF 20 - TRBV12-3/TRBV12-4 TRBD2 TRBJ2-1
TGCGCCAGCAGCCTAACAGGGTTCTATGGCTACACCTTC CASSLTGFYGYTF 13 many TRBV5-1 - TRBJ1-2
TGTGCCAGCATTTTAGACGGTGGACCCAGCTCCTACAATGAGCAGTTCTTC CASILDGGPSSYNEQFF 17 few TRBV6-2/TRBV6-3 - TRBJ2-1
TGTGCCAGCAGTTCACAATTCGAGCAGTACTTC CASSSQFEQYF 11 few TRBV6-6 - TRBJ2-7
TGTGCCAGCAGCTTAGGGTATGTTCGGGGTACGGTTGAAGCTTTCTTT CASSLGYVRGTVEAFF 16 few TRBV11-2 - TRBJ1-1
TGTGCCAGCAGTTATTCGGAGGGGACCCAGTACTTC CASSYSEGTQYF 12 few TRBV12-3/TRBV12-4 - TRBJ2-5
TGCGCCAGCAGCCCAGGGAGTAATAGCAATCAGCCCCAGCATTTT CASSPGSNSNQPQHF 15 many TRBV5-1 - TRBJ1-5
TGCAGTGCGGAGCGGGAGTGGAGATCCTACAATGAGCAGTTCTTC CSAEREWRSYNEQFF 15 many TRBV20-1 TRBD2 TRBJ2-1